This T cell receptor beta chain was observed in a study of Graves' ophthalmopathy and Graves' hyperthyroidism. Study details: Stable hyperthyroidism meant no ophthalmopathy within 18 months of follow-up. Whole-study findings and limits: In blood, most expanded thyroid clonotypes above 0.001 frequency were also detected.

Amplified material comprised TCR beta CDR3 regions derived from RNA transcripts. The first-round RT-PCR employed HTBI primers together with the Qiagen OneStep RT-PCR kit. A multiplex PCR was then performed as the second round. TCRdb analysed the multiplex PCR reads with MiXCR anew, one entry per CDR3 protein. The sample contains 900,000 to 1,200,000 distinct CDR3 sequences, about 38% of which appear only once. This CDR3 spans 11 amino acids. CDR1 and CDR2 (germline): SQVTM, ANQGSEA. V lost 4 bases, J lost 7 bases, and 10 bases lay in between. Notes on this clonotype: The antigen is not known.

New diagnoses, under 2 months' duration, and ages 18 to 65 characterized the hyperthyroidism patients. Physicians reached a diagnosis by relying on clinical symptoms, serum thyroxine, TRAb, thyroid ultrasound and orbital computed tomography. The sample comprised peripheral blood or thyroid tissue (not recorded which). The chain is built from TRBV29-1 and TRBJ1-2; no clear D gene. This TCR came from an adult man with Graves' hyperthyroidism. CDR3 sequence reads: CSVVGRGGYTF. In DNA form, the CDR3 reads TGCAGCGTTGTTGGGAGAGGTGGCTACACCTTC.